These 14 T cell receptor beta chains came from one sample sequenced in a study of control samples from healthy donors and cancer patients. The method was immunoSEQ multiplex PCR; TCRdb's version includes in-frame clones alone and lacks a portion of them. This table holds about 130,000 clones, approximately 92% found once. Specimen: blood. The receptors stem from a man in his forties or fifties in good health.

V and J are TRBV9 and TRBJ1-1, with D perhaps matching TRBD1 (5 bases). Germline lookup yields CDR1 SGDLS and CDR2 YYNGEE. This CDR3 is 13 amino acids long. The germline V and J ends were trimmed by 3 bases and 10 bases, with 16 bases remaining between them. This chain's CDR3 is CASSATGGGRAFF. Written as DNA, the CDR3 is TGTGCCAGCAGCGCCACCGGGGGGGGACGAGCTTTCTTT. The full variable domain, rest sourced from reference TRBV9 and TRBJ1-1, is DSGVTQTPKHLITATGQRVTLRCSPRSGDLSVYWYQQSLDQGLQFLIQYYNGEERAKGNILERFSAQQFPDLHSELNLSSLELGDSALYFCASSATGGGRAFFGQGTRLTVV.

This clone has just one count. This sequence joins TRBV2 and TRBJ1-6; no reliable D call. Trimming stripped 4 bases from V and 7 bases from J, with 8 bases between. Germline V gene data show CDR1 as SNHLY and CDR2 as FYNNEI. The CDR3 extends over 13 amino acids. The CDR3 nucleotides are TGTGCCAGCAGTGGTCAGCAAAATTCACCCCTCCACTTT. Translating gives CASSGQQNSPLHF.

This chain uses TRBV7-3 with TRBJ2-2; 9 bases match TRBD1. This CDR3 comprises 14 residues. CDR1 SGHTA and CDR2 FQGTGA come from the germline V gene. Losses at the gene ends were 5 bases for V and 3 bases for J; bases not matched to a gene: 1. The CDR3 region is CASSRTGDTGELFF. Written as DNA, the CDR3 is TGTGCCAGCAGCAGGACAGGGGACACCGGGGAGCTGTTTTTT.

The CDR3 loop reads CASSEGRTAQETQYF. CDR3 coding DNA: TGTGCCAGCAGTGAAGGGAGGACAGCACAAGAGACCCAGTACTTC. V gene TRBV6-1 combines with J gene TRBJ2-5; possible D gene TRBD1, 6 bases. The CDR3 runs to 15 residues. V was shortened by 1 base and J by 2 bases, with 11 bases between the two germline ends. Germline values: CDR1 MNHNS, CDR2 SASEGT.

This chain joins TRBV3-1 (or the pseudogene TRBV3-2) and TRBJ2-3; 8 bases fit TRBD2. V trimming: 1 base; J trimming: 7 bases; junction bases outside the gene matches: 4. The CDR3 length is 14 residues. Germline V gene data show CDR1 as LGHDT and CDR2 as YNNKEL (reference sequence). CDR3 protein: CASSQGRGGNTQYF. The CDR3 region has the DNA TGTGCCAGCAGCCAAGGTCGGGGGGGGAATACGCAGTATTTT.

V gene TRBV7-9 combines with J gene TRBJ1-4; 10 nucleotides match TRBD1. This CDR3 contains 14 residues. V shed 3 bases and J 7 bases; nucleotides not matched to a gene: 2. The germline gives CDR1 SEHNR, CDR2 FQNEAQ (reference sequence). CDR3 DNA sequence: TGTGCCAGCAGCTTCGGGACAGGGGTTGAAAAACTGTTTTTT. It is translated as CASSFGTGVEKLFF.

The count of this clone is one. This chain connects TRBV18 to TRBJ1-3, with 7 bases matching TRBD1. The germline V gene has CDR1 KGHSH and CDR2 LQKENI. The CDR3 loop spans 15 amino acids. V was pared by 3 bases and J by 6 bases, with 8 bases of the junction left unmatched. CDR3 in DNA: TGTGCCAGCTCACCGGTAGGGGGCGCTGAAAACACCATATATTTT. It codes for CASSPVGGAENTIYF. The whole variable domain, remainder taken from reference TRBV18 and TRBJ1-3, is NAGVMQNPRHLVRRRGQEARLRCSPMKGHSHVYWYRQLPEEGLKFMVYLQKENIIDESGMPKERFSAEFPKEGPSILRIQQVVRGDSAAYFCASSPVGGAENTIYFGEGSWLTVV.

The chain couples TRBV10-3 to TRBJ2-1; no clear D gene. Germline V gene lookup returns CDR1 ENHRY and CDR2 SYGVKD. Trimming stripped 0 bases from V and 0 bases from J, with 6 bases between. This CDR3 is built from 15 residues. CDR3 loop: CAISESAYSYNEQFF. CDR3 bases: TGTGCCATCAGTGAGTCCGCATACTCCTACAATGAGCAGTTCTTC.

This clone came up a few times. This chain uses TRBV19 with TRBJ1-5; D remains ambiguous. Germline values: CDR1 LNHDA, CDR2 SQIVND (reference sequence). This CDR3 is 9 amino acids long. V lost 7 bases to trimming and J lost 5 bases, with 0 bases between them. The CDR3 DNA is TGTGCCAGTAATCAGCCCCAGCATTTT. Encoded protein: CASNQPQHF.

V and J are TRBV5-1 and TRBJ2-1, with 14 bases lining up with TRBD2. This CDR3 comprises 16 residues. CDR1 SGHRS and CDR2 YFSETQ come from the germline V gene. The V and J ends lost 2 bases and 4 bases, in that order; junction bases with no gene match: 2. CDR3 nucleotide sequence: TGCGCCAGCAGCTTCTGGACTAGCGGGGGGTACAATGAGCAGTTCTTC. It yields the protein CASSFWTSGGYNEQFF. The complete variable domain, with remaining parts taken from reference TRBV5-1 and TRBJ2-1, reads KAGVTQTPRYLIKTRGQQVTLSCSPISGHRSVSWYQQTPGQGLQFLFEYFSETQRNKGNFPGRFSGRQFSNSRSEMNVSTLELGDSALYLCASSFWTSGGYNEQFFGPGTRLTVL.

The chain couples TRBV28 to TRBJ2-7; tentatively, D is TRBD1 or TRBD2 (6 bases each). From germline, CDR1 is MDHEN and CDR2 SYDVKM. The CDR3 is made up of 16 amino acids. V was shortened by 6 bases and J by 5 bases, with 23 bases between the two germline ends. The CDR3 DNA reads as TGTGCCAGCAGGCGGCGCGGGGACAATCGGCTCCACGAGCAGTACTTC. Residues: CASRRRGDNRLHEQYF. The full variable domain, its missing parts supplied by reference TRBV28 and TRBJ2-7, is DVKVTQSSRYLVKRTGEKVFLECVQDMDHENMFWYRQDPGLGLRLIYFSYDVKMKEKGDIPEGYSVSREKKERFSLILESASTNQTSMYLCASRRRGDNRLHEQYFGPGTRLTVT.

J is TRBJ1-2 and V is TRBV3-1 (or the pseudogene TRBV3-2); TRBD1 might be the D (5 bases). The CDR3 runs 13 residues. The germline V and J ends were trimmed by 3 bases and 8 bases, with 13 bases remaining between them. Germline V gene lookup returns CDR1 LGHDT and CDR2 YNNKEL (reference sequence). In DNA, the CDR3 is TGTGCCAGCAGCCAGGGGACCGGAAGGGGCTACACCTTC. Protein product: CASSQGTGRGYTF.

This clone was recorded once. The chain combines TRBV7-3 with TRBJ2-3; TRBD2 might be the D (6 bases). V was cut by 2 bases and J by 4 bases, with 10 bases left in between. Germline values: CDR1 SGHTA, CDR2 FQGTGA. The CDR3 spans 14 residues. The CDR3 region is CASSLGGVADTQYF. The CDR3 region has the DNA TGTGCCAGCAGCTTAGGCGGGGTTGCAGATACGCAGTATTTT.

The chain couples TRBV30 to TRBJ1-4; possible D gene TRBD1, 5 bases. Germline CDR1 GTSNPN, CDR2 SVGIG (reference sequence). Trimming pared 0 bases from V and 5 bases from J, leaving 16 bases between. The CDR3 totals 16 residues. The CDR3 DNA sequence: TGTGCCTGGAGTGTAAAACAGGCCGGGGTGAATGAAAAACTGTTTTTT. This translates into CAWSVKQAGVNEKLFF.